This T cell receptor beta chain was profiled in a study of post-analysis software for immune sequencing data. General observations from the study: With TRBV5-6, TRBV5-1 and TRBV20-1 included, about five TRBV segments were more frequent in patients than in controls.

Germline lookup yields CDR1 SGHDT and CDR2 YYEEEE. Trimming stripped 3 bases from V and 2 bases from J, with 6 bases between. The CDR3 spans 12 residues. Libraries were made from TCR beta cDNA, and they carried unique molecular identifiers. TCRdb ran MiXCR on the PCR reads and lists one entry per CDR3 protein. Among more than 500,000 distinct CDR3 sequences listed, roughly 34% were seen once. As concerns this clonotype: Its antigen is unknown.

Sequenced material: blood. The receptor's source is a girl younger than 18 with multiple sclerosis. The rearrangement links TRBV5-6 to TRBJ2-7; D not certain. In DNA, the CDR3 is TGTGCCAGCAGCTCCACCGCCTACGAGCAGTACTTC. Translating it yields CASSSTAYEQYF.